The following is a T cell receptor beta chain sequence with its context. Its antigen remains unidentified. This sample is part of a study of CD8 T cells in ankylosing spondylitis. Study-wide findings and caveats: From matched ankylosing spondylitis synovial fluid, disease-linked clones were reportedly recovered at significantly enriched levels.

Using quantitative 5'-RACE with molecular barcodes, the authors made TCR beta libraries. TCRdb processed the 5' RACE reads anew with MiXCR; each CDR3 protein has one entry. The sample gives roughly 100,000 distinct CDR3 sequences, about 8.6% of which show up once; 9.9% is in the top ten. The J segment lost 7 bases and the V segment lost 5 bases, leaving 6 bases of the junction unmatched. In germline, CDR1 is SEHNR, CDR2 FQNEAQ (reference sequence). The CDR3 spans 14 residues. Source material: blood, either unsorted or a sorted T cell fraction (not recorded which). The receptor's source is a male donor with ankylosing spondylitis or in good health (not recorded which). The V gene is TRBV7-9, the J gene TRBJ1-2, with TRBD1 matching over 11 bases. This CDR3 reads CASSHGQGASGYTF. The CDR3 bases are TGTGCCAGCAGCCACGGACAGGGGGCCTCTGGCTACACCTTC.